The 17 T cell receptor beta chains given below trace back to one sample, sequenced in a study of T cell repertoires in cytomegalovirus infection. Via MiXCR, TCRdb re-called the reads, giving one row per CDR3 protein. The sample carries approximately 470,000 distinct CDR3 sequences, approximately 40% recorded once. No antigens are known for them. The source was cultured PBMCs, collected from culture after CMV antigen stimulation. These receptors were taken from a human donor in good health (CMV status not recorded). Some clones in this sample may be carry-over from other donors' samples.

The DNA for the CDR3 is TGTGCCAGCAGTTTATCTCAGTACACTGAAGCTTTCTTT. Protein sequence: CASSLSQYTEAFF. The chain couples TRBV12-3 or TRBV12-4 to TRBJ1-1, with D unclear. This CDR3 is built from 13 residues. Trimming shortened V by 2 bases and J by 3 bases, and 7 bases separated the two germline ends.

V and J are TRBV5-4 and TRBJ1-2; D is perhaps TRBD1 (6 bases). This CDR3 region has 13 residues. V lost 5 bases to trimming and J lost 4 bases, with 12 bases between them. Germline V gene data show CDR1 as SGHNT and CDR2 as YYREEE (reference sequence). Here the CDR3 DNA reads TGTGCCAGCAGAACCTCAGGGGTCTATGGCTACACCTTC. Translated, it gives CASRTSGVYGYTF.

This sequence joins TRBV4-1 and TRBJ2-7, with TRBD1 as a possible D gene (6 bases). Trimming shortened V by 3 bases and J by 3 bases, and 15 bases separated the two germline ends. Germline CDR1 and CDR2: MGHRA and YSYEKL. The CDR3 covers 15 residues. The DNA of the CDR3 is TGCGCCAGCAGCCATTTTCCGGGACAAATCTACGAGCAGTACTTC. This codes for CASSHFPGQIYEQYF.

This clonotype was seen only a few times. This chain connects TRBV9 to TRBJ1-2; no clear D gene. From germline, CDR1 is SGDLS and CDR2 YYNGEE. Deletions cut 6 bases from V and 0 bases from J, with 12 bases between. The CDR3 runs 14 residues. CDR3: CASTSKPTNYGYTF. The CDR3 DNA is TGTGCCAGCACCTCAAAGCCGACTAACTATGGCTACACCTTC.

This clonotype was seen more than once but under ten times. The chain carries TRBV11-3 and TRBJ2-1, with 7 bases aligning to TRBD1. The J segment lost 9 bases and the V segment lost 1 base, leaving 9 bases of the junction unmatched. CDR3 length equals 15 residues. Germline CDR1 is SGHNT and CDR2 is YENEEA. The CDR3 sequence: CASSLGQGGLGEQFF. CDR3 nucleotide sequence: TGTGCCAGCAGCTTAGGACAGGGTGGCTTGGGTGAGCAGTTCTTC.

This clonotype was recorded only once. V is TRBV11-2 and J is TRBJ2-1, with 11 bases matching TRBD2. Trimming cost V 5 bases and J 7 bases; bases outside gene matches: 7. The germline CDR1 and CDR2 sequences are SGHAT and FQNNGV. There are 15 residues in the CDR3. CDR3 coding DNA: TGTGCCAGCAGCCCGACTAGCGGGATAGTAAATGAGCAGTTCTTC. This codes for CASSPTSGIVNEQFF.

The rearrangement uses TRBV12-3 or TRBV12-4 and TRBJ2-6; D gene uncertain. V was cut by 10 bases and J by 0 bases, with 7 bases left in between. This CDR3 has 13 amino acids. This CDR3 is CATRNSGANVLTF. CDR3 coding DNA: TGTGCCACACGCAACTCTGGGGCCAACGTCCTGACTTTC.

This clonotype has only a few counts. This chain joins TRBV24-1 and TRBJ2-1; possible D gene TRBD2, 6 bases. The CDR3 is 14 residues long. The germline V and J ends were trimmed by 5 bases and 2 bases, with 9 bases remaining between them. The germline V gene has CDR1 KGHDR and CDR2 SFDVKD. CDR3 protein: CATSGRGTYNEQFF. The CDR3 bases are TGTGCCACCAGTGGGCGGGGCACCTACAATGAGCAGTTCTTC.

This clonotype was counted only a few times. This chain connects TRBV24-1 to TRBJ2-3; D possibly matches TRBD1 or TRBD2 (5 bases each). Trimming removed 3 bases from V and 7 bases from J, with 16 bases in between. This CDR3 has 15 amino acids. Germline values: CDR1 KGHDR, CDR2 SFDVKD. The CDR3 region is CATSDRGTGGHTQYF. The CDR3 nucleotides are TGTGCCACCAGTGATCGTGGGACCGGAGGACATACGCAGTATTTT.

J is TRBJ2-7 and V is TRBV19; a weak D match, TRBD2 (7 bases). V was pared by 6 bases and J by 2 bases, with 11 bases between. The CDR3 is 13 amino acids. CDR1 LNHDA and CDR2 SQIVND come from the germline V gene (reference sequence). CDR3 bases: TGTGCCAGTAGCGAGGGGGGGGCCTACGAGCAGTACTTC. This codes for CASSEGGAYEQYF.

The chain employs TRBV2 and TRBJ1-4; unclear D gene. The CDR3 runs to 12 residues. Germline CDR1 and CDR2: SNHLY and FYNNEI. V lost 7 bases and J 5 bases, leaving 8 bases between the germline ends. The CDR3 loop reads CASKWGNEKLFF. CDR3 coding DNA: TGTGCCAGCAAATGGGGAAATGAAAAACTGTTTTTT. The entire variable domain, with the rest obtained from reference TRBV2 and TRBJ1-4, is as follows: EPEVTQTPSHQVTQMGQEVILRCVPISNHLYFYWYRQILGQKVEFLVSFYNNEISEKSEIFDDQFSVERPDGSNFTLKIRSTKLEDSAMYFCASKWGNEKLFFGSGTQLSVL.

This clonotype has more than one count but fewer than ten. The chain employs TRBV7-2 and TRBJ2-3; no definite D call. Deletions cut 1 base from V and 1 base from J, with 12 bases between. Germline lookup yields CDR1 SGHTA and CDR2 FQGNSA. The length of the CDR3 is 16 residues. This CDR3 is CASSLGGFPGTDTQYF. The CDR3, as DNA: TGTGCCAGCAGCTTAGGAGGTTTCCCAGGCACAGATACGCAGTATTTT. The full variable domain, with the rest looked up from reference TRBV7-2 and TRBJ2-3, is GAGVSQSPSNKVTEKGKDVELRCDPISGHTALYWYRQSLGQGLEFLIYFQGNSAPDKSGLPSDRFSAERTGGSVSTLTIQRTQQEDSAVYLCASSLGGFPGTDTQYFGPGTRLTVL.

V gene TRBV11-2 combines with J gene TRBJ2-1, with TRBD2 identical over 7 bases. The CDR3 spans 12 residues. The germline V gene encodes CDR1 SGHAT and CDR2 FQNNGV. The J segment lost 8 bases and the V segment lost 5 bases, leaving 3 bases of the junction unmatched. The DNA of the CDR3 is TGTGCCAGCAGCCCCGGGGGGTATGAGCAGTTCTTC. This sequence encodes CASSPGGYEQFF.

This sequence joins TRBV4-1 and TRBJ2-4; D may match TRBD1 or TRBD2 (6 bases each). V lost 4 bases and J lost 0, with 19 bases in between. This CDR3 has 18 amino acids. Germline lookup yields CDR1 MGHRA and CDR2 YSYEKL. The CDR3 spells CASSPRGTTSLAKNIQYF. Written as DNA, the CDR3 is TGCGCCAGCAGCCCCCGGGGGACAACCTCCTTAGCCAAAAACATTCAGTACTTC.

A few counts support this clonotype. The V and J genes are TRBV7-9 and TRBJ2-1, with a possible D match to TRBD2 (7 bases). V was trimmed by 7 bases and J by 6 bases, leaving 22 bases between them. The CDR3 sequence is 16 residues long. CDR1 is SEHNR and CDR2 is FQNEAQ in the germline V gene (reference sequence). The CDR3 reads CASTPTGGLATNEQFF. The CDR3 region has the DNA TGTGCCAGCACCCCAACCGGGGGGCTAGCGACCAATGAGCAGTTCTTC.

The rearrangement uses TRBV5-4 and TRBJ2-5; TRBD2 is a possible D gene (5 bases). Germline V gene lookup returns CDR1 SGHNT and CDR2 YYREEE (reference sequence). V was clipped by 0 bases and J by 1 base, with 10 bases between them. The CDR3 has 15 amino acids. Here the CDR3 reads CASSLGSRGQETQYF. CDR3 nucleotides: TGTGCCAGCAGCTTGGGTTCCCGGGGCCAAGAGACCCAGTACTTC.

The chain employs TRBV19 and TRBJ1-1; 12 nucleotides match TRBD1. Trimming cost V 6 bases and J 8 bases; bases outside gene matches: 10. The CDR3 loop spans 15 amino acids. Germline V gene data show CDR1 as LNHDA and CDR2 as SQIVND (reference sequence). CDR3 sequence reads: CASRTLGTGGAEAFF. The DNA of the CDR3 is TGTGCCAGTAGAACCCTGGGGACAGGGGGCGCGGAAGCTTTCTTT.